This TCR beta chain comes out of a study of shared clonotypes between healthy human individuals. CDR1 is SQVTM and CDR2 is ANQGSEA in the germline V gene. This CDR3 region has 14 residues. Trimming took off 2 bases at V and 4 bases at J, with 11 bases between the two ends. Study-wide results and caveats: Researchers found naive subsets generally carried larger estimated richness than memory subsets. The study found roughly 5% of naive CD4 clonotypes shared across four donors.

The assay was immunoSEQ multiplex PCR, and TCRdb's table has in-frame clones only and misses some. The table includes hundreds of thousands of clones, around 74% detected once. Note on this clone: The antigen remains unidentified.

Sequencing was carried out using memory CD4+ T cells sorted from blood. The subset: CD45RA-negative fraction. The chain has TRBV29-1 and TRBJ2-2; D assignment may be TRBD1 or TRBD2 (6 bases each). The receptor was isolated from a woman in her twenties or thirties in good health. CDR3 loop: CSVETGAGTGELFF. The CDR3 nucleotides read TGCAGCGTTGAAACGGGGGCGGGCACCGGGGAGCTGTTTTTT.